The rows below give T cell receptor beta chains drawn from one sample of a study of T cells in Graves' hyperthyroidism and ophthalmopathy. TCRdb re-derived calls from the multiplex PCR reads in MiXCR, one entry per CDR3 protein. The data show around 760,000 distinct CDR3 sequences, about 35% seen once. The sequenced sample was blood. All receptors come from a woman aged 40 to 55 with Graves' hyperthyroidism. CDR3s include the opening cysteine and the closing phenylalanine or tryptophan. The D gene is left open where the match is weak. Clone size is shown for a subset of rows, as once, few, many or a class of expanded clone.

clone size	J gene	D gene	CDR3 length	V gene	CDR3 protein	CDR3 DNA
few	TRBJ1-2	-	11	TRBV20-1	CSANRDYGYTF	TGCAGTGCTAACAGGGACTATGGCTACACCTTC
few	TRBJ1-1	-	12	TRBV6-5	CASRQGVSEAFF	TGTGCCAGCAGGCAGGGAGTCTCCGAAGCTTTCTTT
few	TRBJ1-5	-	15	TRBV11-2	CASSLGRAFNQPQHF	TGTGCCAGCAGCTTAGGCAGGGCGTTCAATCAGCCCCAGCATTTT
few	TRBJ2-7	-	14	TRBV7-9	CASSLAARPYEQYF	TGTGCCAGCAGCTTAGCGGCGAGGCCCTACGAGCAGTACTTC
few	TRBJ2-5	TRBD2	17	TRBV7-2	CASSPGTSGAPSETQYF	TGTGCCAGCAGCCCGGGGACTAGCGGGGCCCCGTCGGAGACCCAGTACTTC
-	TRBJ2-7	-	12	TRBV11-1	CASIVTHNEQYF	TGTGCCAGCATAGTAACGCACAATGAGCAGTACTTC
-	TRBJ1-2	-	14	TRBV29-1	CSVASPGDRGGYTF	TGCAGCGTTGCCAGTCCAGGGGATCGTGGTGGCTACACCTTC
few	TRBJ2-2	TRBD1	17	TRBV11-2	CASSFLPGQGDTGELFF	TGTGCCAGCAGCTTTCTCCCCGGACAGGGTGACACCGGGGAGCTGTTTTTT
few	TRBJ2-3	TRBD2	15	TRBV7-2	CATAPGGGRADTQYF	TGTGCCACCGCTCCGGGGGGCGGGAGGGCGGACACGCAGTATTTT
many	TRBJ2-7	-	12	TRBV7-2	CASSPSGHEQYF	TGTGCCAGCAGCCCGAGCGGCCACGAGCAGTACTTC
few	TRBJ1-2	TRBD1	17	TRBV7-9	CASSFEETGSLNYGYTF	TGTGCCAGCAGCTTCGAAGAGACAGGGAGCCTTAACTATGGCTACACCTTC
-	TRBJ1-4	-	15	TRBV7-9	CASSPGTWANEKLFF	TGTGCCAGCAGCCCGGGGACTTGGGCCAATGAAAAACTGTTTTTT
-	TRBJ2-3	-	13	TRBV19	CASRGTSTDTQYF	TGTGCCAGTAGGGGGACTAGCACAGATACGCAGTATTTT
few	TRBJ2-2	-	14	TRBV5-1	CASSLEQLTGELFF	TGCGCCAGCAGCTTGGAACAGCTCACCGGGGAGCTGTTTTTT
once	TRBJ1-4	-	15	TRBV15	CATSRGARVGEKLFF	TGTGCCACCAGCAGAGGGGCTAGGGTGGGCGAAAAACTGTTTTTT
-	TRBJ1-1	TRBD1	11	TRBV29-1	CSRQGWTEAFF	TGCAGCCGACAGGGGTGGACTGAAGCTTTCTTT
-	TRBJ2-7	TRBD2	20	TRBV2	CASSQSRLAGKTPRIYEQYF	TGTGCCAGCAGTCAATCCAGACTAGCGGGAAAGACCCCTCGGATTTACGAGCAGTACTTC
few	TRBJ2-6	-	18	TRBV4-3	CASSQVLNRGSGANVLTF	TGCGCCAGCAGCCAAGTCCTTAATCGAGGGTCTGGGGCCAACGTCCTGACTTTC